The rows below give T cell receptor beta chains drawn from one sample of a study of OX40 agonist ivuxolimab in advanced cancers. Method: immunoSEQ multiplex PCR; TCRdb's copy keeps in-frame clones and lacks some. In the table there are approximately 21,000 clones, 60% to 80% of which are singletons. The sequenced sample was CD4+ or CD8+ T cells sorted from blood, obtained in a trial of the OX40 agonist ivuxolimab. The receptors here all came from an adult with an advanced solid tumor such as melanoma, head and neck, liver or kidney cancer. The CDR3 runs from the conserved cysteine through the conserved F or W. Clone size, where shown, is once, few, many, or a class for clones that have expanded.

>TRBJ2-3|TRBV4-1|-
CASSQARWDTQYF
>TRBJ1-1|TRBV19|-
CASSIGAATEAFF
>TRBJ1-2|TRBV28|-
CASRLRGGFGYGYTF
>TRBJ2-3|TRBV10-1|-
CASGDGTDTQYF
>TRBJ2-7|TRBV7-6|-
CASSHTTGDYEQYF
>TRBJ1-2|TRBV2|-
CASMNGGVYGYTF
>TRBJ2-7|TRBV15|-
CATSREGGGYEQYF
>TRBJ2-3|TRBV9|-
CASSESGGPSTDTQYF
>TRBJ2-1|TRBV19|-
CASSARPGEQFF
>TRBJ2-7|TRBV11-2|-
CASSSQHEQYF
>TRBJ2-1|TRBV27|-
CASSPYGSNNEQFF
>TRBJ2-5|TRBV5-1|-
CASSLVGTSGETQYF
>TRBJ2-7|TRBV9|-
CASSVGRVSYEQYF
>TRBJ2-1|TRBV28|once
CASSLELAGVEQFF
>TRBJ2-2|TRBV5-1|-
CASSLPAAGVNTGELFF
>TRBJ1-1|TRBV7-6|-
CASSSNTEAFF
>TRBJ2-7|TRBV19|-
CASRETEYSYEQYF
>TRBJ1-5|TRBV28|-
CASNEVYSNQPQHF
>TRBJ2-1|TRBV28|few
CASSPSGRLDEQFF
>TRBJ2-5|TRBV9|-
CASSVAGTSSETQYF
>TRBJ2-1|TRBV10-1|few
CASSDSGIGYNEQFF
>TRBJ2-1|TRBV15|-
CATSRAQIYNEQFF
>TRBJ1-1|TRBV19|-
CASSMGTGWGTEAFF
>TRBJ1-5|TRBV5-1|-
CASSPDRGDQPQHF
>TRBJ2-1|TRBV5-4|-
CASSLGTRAFF
>TRBJ2-7|TRBV14|-
CASSRSPRTGAYEQYF
>TRBJ2-3|TRBV4-3|-
CASSSRLAVTDTQYF
>TRBJ2-7|TRBV11-2|-
CASSLGPLAGGAYEQYF
>-|TRBV19|-
CASSIKSGGYSYEQYF
>TRBJ2-2|TRBV7-9|-
CASSSTLTGDKTGELFF
>TRBJ1-1|TRBV19|few
CASSIQMNTEAFF
>TRBJ2-7|TRBV7-9|few
CASSSRDRLYEQYF
>TRBJ2-7|TRBV6-5|-
CASSYSGQGSYEQYF
>TRBJ1-5|TRBV19|few
CASSIDGNQPQHF
>TRBJ1-1|TRBV5-1|few
CASSLDRGTEAFF
>TRBJ1-5|TRBV7-9|-
CASSLTGNPYQPQHF
>TRBJ1-6|TRBV6-5|-
CASTADRGGSPLHF
>TRBJ2-7|TRBV4-1|-
CASSQDPPSGVYSYEQYF
>TRBJ2-7|TRBV28|many
CASSLHVRVGEQYF
>TRBJ2-5|TRBV6-5|-
CASSPGLAETQYF
>TRBJ2-1|TRBV9|-
CASSVGDLAYNEQFF
>TRBJ2-4|TRBV19|-
CASSIVGGAKNIQYF
>TRBJ2-1|TRBV19|medium-sized
CASSYQDSYNEQFF
>TRBJ2-3|TRBV6-4|-
CASSDSLTDTQYF
>TRBJ1-2|TRBV29-1|-
CSVDDGDGYTF
>TRBJ2-2|TRBV5-1|-
CASSFEGGELFF